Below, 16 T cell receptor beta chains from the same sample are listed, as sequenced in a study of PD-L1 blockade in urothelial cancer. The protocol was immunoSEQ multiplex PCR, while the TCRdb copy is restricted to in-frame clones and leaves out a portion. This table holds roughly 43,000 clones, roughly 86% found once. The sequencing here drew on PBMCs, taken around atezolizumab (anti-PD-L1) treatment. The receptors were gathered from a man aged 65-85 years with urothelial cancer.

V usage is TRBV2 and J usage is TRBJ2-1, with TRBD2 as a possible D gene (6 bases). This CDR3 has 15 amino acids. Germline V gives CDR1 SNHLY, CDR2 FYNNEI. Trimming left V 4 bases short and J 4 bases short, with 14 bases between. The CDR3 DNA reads TGTGCCAGCAGTGTATTGGCTAGCGAGTACAATGAGCAGTTCTTC. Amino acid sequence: CASSVLASEYNEQFF.

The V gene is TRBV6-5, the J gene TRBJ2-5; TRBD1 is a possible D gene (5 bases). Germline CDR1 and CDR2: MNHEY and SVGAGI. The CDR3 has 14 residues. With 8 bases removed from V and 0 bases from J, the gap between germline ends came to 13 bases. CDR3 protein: CASGLGQYQETQYF. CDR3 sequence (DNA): TGTGCCAGCGGCCTGGGGCAGTACCAAGAGACCCAGTACTTC.

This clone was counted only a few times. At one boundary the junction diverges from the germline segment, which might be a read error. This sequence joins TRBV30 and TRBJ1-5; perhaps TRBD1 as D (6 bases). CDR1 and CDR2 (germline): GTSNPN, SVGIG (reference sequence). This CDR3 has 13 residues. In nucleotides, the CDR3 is TGTGCCTGGACTCCAGGGGCCGATCAACCCCAGCATTTT. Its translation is CAWTPGADQPQHF.

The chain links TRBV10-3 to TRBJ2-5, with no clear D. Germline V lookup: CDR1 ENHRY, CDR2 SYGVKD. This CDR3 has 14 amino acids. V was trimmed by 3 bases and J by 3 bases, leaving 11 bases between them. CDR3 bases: TGTGCCATCAGTGAACAACTGACAAAAGAGACCCAGTACTTC. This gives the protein CAISEQLTKETQYF.

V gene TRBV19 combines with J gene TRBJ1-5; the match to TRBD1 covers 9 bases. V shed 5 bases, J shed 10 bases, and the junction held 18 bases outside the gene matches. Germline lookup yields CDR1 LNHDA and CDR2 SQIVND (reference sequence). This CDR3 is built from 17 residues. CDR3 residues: CASSPSKKPDRGFPQHF. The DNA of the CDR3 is TGTGCCAGTAGTCCCAGCAAAAAACCGGACAGGGGATTTCCCCAGCATTTT. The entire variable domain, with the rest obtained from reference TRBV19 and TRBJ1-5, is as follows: DGGITQSPKYLFRKEGQNVTLSCEQNLNHDAMYWYRQDPGQGLRLIYYSQIVNDFQKGDIAEGYSVSREKKESFPLTVTSAQKNPTAFYLCASSPSKKPDRGFPQHFGDGTRLSIL.

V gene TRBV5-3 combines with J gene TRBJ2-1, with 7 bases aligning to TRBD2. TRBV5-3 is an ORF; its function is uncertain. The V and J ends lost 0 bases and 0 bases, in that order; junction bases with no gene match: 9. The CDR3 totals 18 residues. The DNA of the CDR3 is TGTGCCAGAAGCTTGGGGGAGAGCGGGATGGACTCCTACAATGAGCAGTTCTTC. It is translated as CARSLGESGMDSYNEQFF.

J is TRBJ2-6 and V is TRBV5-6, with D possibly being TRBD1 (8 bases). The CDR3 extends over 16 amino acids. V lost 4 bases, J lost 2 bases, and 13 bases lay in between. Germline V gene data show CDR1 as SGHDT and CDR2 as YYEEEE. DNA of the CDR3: TGTGCCAGCAGCACAGGGGGGGAAACTGGGGCCAACGTCCTGACTTTC. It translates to CASSTGGETGANVLTF.

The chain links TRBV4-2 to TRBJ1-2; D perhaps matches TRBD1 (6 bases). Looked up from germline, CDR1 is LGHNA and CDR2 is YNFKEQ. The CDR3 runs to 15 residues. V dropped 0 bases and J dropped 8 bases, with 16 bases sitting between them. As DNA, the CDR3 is TGTGCCAGCAGCCAAGATCTTACCAGGGGTTGGGGCTACACCTTC. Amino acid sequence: CASSQDLTRGWGYTF.

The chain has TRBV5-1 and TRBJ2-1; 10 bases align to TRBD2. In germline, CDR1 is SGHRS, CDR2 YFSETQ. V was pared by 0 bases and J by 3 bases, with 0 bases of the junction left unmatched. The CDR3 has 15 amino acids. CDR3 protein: CASSLASGSYNEQFF. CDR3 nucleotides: TGCGCCAGCAGCTTGGCTAGCGGGAGCTACAATGAGCAGTTCTTC.

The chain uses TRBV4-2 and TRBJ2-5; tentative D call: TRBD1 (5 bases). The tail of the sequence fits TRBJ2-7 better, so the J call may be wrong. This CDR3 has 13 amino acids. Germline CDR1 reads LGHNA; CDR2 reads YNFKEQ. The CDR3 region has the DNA TGTGCCAGCAGCAGGGGATCCCTATACGAGCAGTACTTC. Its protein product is CASSRGSLYEQYF.

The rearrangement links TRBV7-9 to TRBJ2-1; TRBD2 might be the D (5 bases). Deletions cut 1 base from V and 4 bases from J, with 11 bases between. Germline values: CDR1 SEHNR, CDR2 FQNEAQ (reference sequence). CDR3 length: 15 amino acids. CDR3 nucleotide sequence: TGTGCCAGCAGCTTAGGGACTGGGGATTACAATGAGCAGTTCTTC. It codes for CASSLGTGDYNEQFF.

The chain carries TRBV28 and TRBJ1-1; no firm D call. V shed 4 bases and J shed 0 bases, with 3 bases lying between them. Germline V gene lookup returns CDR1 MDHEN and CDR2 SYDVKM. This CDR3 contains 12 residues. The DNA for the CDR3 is TGTGCCAGCAGTTCAGTGAACACTGAAGCTTTCTTT. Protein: CASSSVNTEAFF.

As DNA, the CDR3 is TGCGCCAGCAGCGTTGGGACAGGGGAAGCTTTCTTT. Residues: CASSVGTGEAFF. The chain combines TRBV4-1 with TRBJ1-1; TRBD1 matches 9 bases. J lost 8 bases, V lost 5 bases, and 3 bases had no gene match. Germline CDR1 and CDR2: MGHRA and YSYEKL. CDR3 length: 12 amino acids.

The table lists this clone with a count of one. CDR3 in DNA: TGTGCCAGCAGCTTAGGACGGCAGGGTAATGGCTACACCTTC. This encodes CASSLGRQGNGYTF. V is TRBV11-2 and J is TRBJ1-2; D perhaps matches TRBD1 (5 bases). This CDR3 has 14 amino acids. The germline gives CDR1 SGHAT, CDR2 FQNNGV. The V end was cut by 1 base, the J end by 6 bases, with 12 bases between.

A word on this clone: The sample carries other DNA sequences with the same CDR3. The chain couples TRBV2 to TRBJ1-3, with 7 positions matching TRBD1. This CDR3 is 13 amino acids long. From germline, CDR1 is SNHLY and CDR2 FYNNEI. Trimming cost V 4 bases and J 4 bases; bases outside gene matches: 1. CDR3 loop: CASSGTGGNTIYF. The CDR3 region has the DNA TGTGCCAGCAGTGGGACAGGAGGAAACACCATATATTTT.

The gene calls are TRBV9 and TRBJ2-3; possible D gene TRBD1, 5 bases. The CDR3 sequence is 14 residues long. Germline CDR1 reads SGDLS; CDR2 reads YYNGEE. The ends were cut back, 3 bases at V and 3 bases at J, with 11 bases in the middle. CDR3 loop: CASSAGLPTDTQYF. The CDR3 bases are TGTGCCAGCAGCGCAGGGCTTCCGACAGATACGCAGTATTTT.